This TCR beta chain was captured by sequencing in a study of PD-L1 blockade in urothelial cancer. On the study more broadly: Analysis of the blood was performed 3 weeks (second dose) and 6 weeks after treatment start.

This clone was detected once. The repertoire was sequenced with immunoSEQ multiplex PCR; TCRdb's copy has only in-frame clones and lacks some. The table lists 85,000 to 95,000 clones, 90% of them singletons. Time point denoted: pretreatment peripheral blood. Patients had urothelial carcinoma that was locally advanced or metastatic. All patients handed over anywhere from 1 to 8 samples, pretreatment and on-treatment. The clonotype originates from a man aged 60 to 69 with urothelial cancer. This specimen was PBMCs, taken around atezolizumab (anti-PD-L1) treatment.

The CDR3 nucleotides read TGTGCCGTTAGGGGGTCACCGGATGAAAAACTGTTTTTT. The encoded protein is CAVRGSPDEKLFF. This chain joins TRBV7-9 and TRBJ1-4, with D possibly matching TRBD1 (6 bases). V was shortened by 11 bases and J by 6 bases, with 16 bases between the two germline ends. CDR3 length equals 13 residues. Germline V CDR1 and CDR2: SEHNR, FQNEAQ (reference sequence).